Below, 26 T cell receptor beta chains from the same sample are listed, as sequenced in a study of technical replicates of blood from a handful of donors. Libraries were prepared by immunoSEQ multiplex PCR; TCRdb keeps only in-frame clonotypes and omits some of them. This table has approximately 75,000 clones, 90% to 96% appearing once. What was sequenced was T cells isolated from PBMCs. These receptor sequences come from a human donor in good health.

This rearrangement joins TRBV7-3 to TRBJ2-1; 8 bases align to TRBD2. This CDR3 spans 16 amino acids. V was clipped by 4 bases and J by 6 bases; unmatched bases: 11. Germline values: CDR1 SGHTA, CDR2 FQGTGA. DNA for the CDR3: TGTGCCAGCAGCTCGCCGGGGACTAGAGTACCCAATGAGCAGTTCTTC. It specifies CASSSPGTRVPNEQFF.

The chain combines TRBV5-4 with TRBJ2-5, with D unresolved. Germline V gene sequence: CDR1 SGHNT, CDR2 YYREEE (reference sequence). This CDR3 has 14 amino acids. Trimming pared 2 bases from V and 2 bases from J, leaving 10 bases between. The CDR3 DNA follows: TGTGCCAGCAGCTTCCCAGGCGTTCAAGAGACCCAGTACTTC. This encodes CASSFPGVQETQYF.

The rearrangement links TRBV5-8 to TRBJ2-6, with D unclear. Germline-derived CDR1 and CDR2 are SGHTS and YDEGEE. Trimming pared 2 bases from V and 3 bases from J, leaving 3 bases between. The CDR3 loop spans 13 amino acids. The CDR3 coding sequence is TGTGCCAGCAGCTTTCTTGGGGCCAACGTCCTGACTTTC. It encodes CASSFLGANVLTF.

As DNA, the CDR3 is TGTGCCATCAGCCAACAGGCTTATGAAAAACTGTTTTTT. Its translation is CAISQQAYEKLFF. The chain uses TRBV10-3 and TRBJ1-4; maybe TRBD1 (5 bases). Trimming took off 6 bases at V and 6 bases at J, with 11 bases between the two ends. The CDR3 consists of 13 residues. Germline values: CDR1 ENHRY, CDR2 SYGVKD.

The V gene is TRBV5-1, the J gene TRBJ1-1, with a weak D call TRBD1 (6 bases). Trimming removed 2 bases from V and 2 bases from J, with 13 bases in between. The CDR3 length is 15 residues. CDR1 SGHRS and CDR2 YFSETQ come from the germline V gene. CDR3 DNA: TGCGCCAGCAGCTTACCGGGACACCTAAACACTGAAGCTTTCTTT. It encodes CASSLPGHLNTEAFF.

This chain uses TRBV21-1 with TRBJ1-5; the table gives TRBD1 as D, unverified against the DNA. TRBV21-1 is a pseudogene. The CDR3 is made up of 23 amino acids. The CDR3 DNA reads as TGTGCCAGCAGCAAACCCAGGTGCGCTCCTTACCCCCCGGGACAGTATAGCAATCAGCCCCAGCATTTT. Protein product: CASSKPRCAPYPPGQYSNQPQHF.

This sequence joins TRBV6-5 and TRBJ2-3; TRBD2 is a possible D gene (5 bases). The CDR3 sequence is 14 residues long. Deletions cut 2 bases from V and 5 bases from J, with 11 bases between. Germline CDR1 MNHEY, CDR2 SVGAGI. The CDR3 region is CASSYGEHGDTQYF. The CDR3 DNA is TGTGCCAGCAGTTACGGGGAGCACGGAGATACGCAGTATTTT.

The chain recombines TRBV6-1 with TRBJ2-5; 13 bases align to TRBD2. The CDR3 has 17 residues. After removal of 3 bases from V and 5 bases from J, the junction contained 9 bases not matched to a gene. CDR1 is MNHNS and CDR2 is SASEGT in the germline V gene. The CDR3 nucleotides read TGTGCCAGCAGTGACGGGTTACTAGCGGGAGGGTGGGAGACCCAGTACTTC. Amino acid sequence: CASSDGLLAGGWETQYF.

V gene TRBV11-3 combines with J gene TRBJ2-1; 12 nucleotides agree with TRBD2. V shed 4 bases and J 4 bases; nucleotides not matched to a gene: 8. Germline V gene lookup returns CDR1 SGHNT and CDR2 YENEEA. The CDR3 is 17 residues long. For the CDR3, the DNA is TGTGCCAGCAGCTCCTGGACTAGCGGGGATTCTTACAATGAGCAGTTCTTC. Translating it yields CASSSWTSGDSYNEQFF.

This chain links TRBV7-8 with TRBJ2-7; 9 bases agree with TRBD1. J lost 9 bases, V lost 7 bases, and 19 bases had no gene match. The germline V gene encodes CDR1 SGHVS and CDR2 FQNEAQ. There are 16 residues in the CDR3. CDR3 amino acids: CASTPHAGTGKPRQYF. The CDR3 coding sequence is TGTGCCAGCACCCCTCACGCCGGGACAGGGAAGCCTCGGCAGTACTTC.

The V gene is TRBV7-9, the J gene TRBJ2-7, with D unresolved. Trimming took off 0 bases at V and 7 bases at J, with 16 bases between the two ends. Per the germline V gene, CDR1 is SEHNR and CDR2 is FQNEAQ (reference sequence). The CDR3 sequence is 15 residues long. CDR3: CASSLARLPDGEQYF. CDR3 in DNA: TGTGCCAGCAGCTTAGCGCGGCTACCGGATGGGGAGCAGTACTTC.

This sequence joins TRBV5-4 and TRBJ1-2; D not certain. CDR1 and CDR2 from the germline V gene are SGHNT and YYREEE (reference sequence). V was trimmed by 2 bases and J by 4 bases, leaving 6 bases between them. The CDR3 covers 12 residues. DNA for the CDR3: TGTGCCAGCAGCTTAGACTTCTATGGCTACACCTTC. Its translation is CASSLDFYGYTF.

V and J are TRBV14 and TRBJ1-1; 8 nucleotides align to TRBD1. V shed 7 bases, J shed 4 bases, and the junction held 8 bases outside the gene matches. Germline V gene data show CDR1 as SGHDN and CDR2 as FVKESK. This CDR3 contains 14 residues. In DNA form, the CDR3 reads TGTGCCAGCATCAAGACAGGGGATAGCACTGAAGCTTTCTTT. Amino acid sequence: CASIKTGDSTEAFF.

This clone showed up just a few times. The chain has TRBV27 and TRBJ2-5; TRBD2 aligns across 7 bases. This CDR3 is 16 amino acids long. V was clipped by 4 bases and J by 4 bases; unmatched bases: 12. Germline V gene lookup returns CDR1 MNHEY and CDR2 SMNVEV (reference sequence). CDR3 in DNA: TGTGCCAGCAGTTATAGGGCGGGAGCGACGAGAGAGACCCAGTACTTC. Its translation: CASSYRAGATRETQYF.

V and J are TRBV10-3 and TRBJ2-1; 9 nucleotides match TRBD2. The J segment lost 8 bases and the V segment lost 11 bases, leaving 10 bases of the junction unmatched. Germline V gene sequence: CDR1 ENHRY, CDR2 SYGVKD. This CDR3 region has 13 residues. CDR3 loop: CAAKREVGDEQFF. The CDR3 DNA reads TGTGCCGCGAAGCGGGAGGTTGGGGATGAGCAGTTCTTC.

The rearrangement links TRBV5-1 to TRBJ2-1; 7 positions match TRBD2. Germline loops: CDR1 SGHRS, CDR2 YFSETQ. Unmatched junction bases numbered 8, after V lost 5 bases and J lost 0 bases. The CDR3 is 16 amino acids. The CDR3 DNA sequence: TGCGCCAGCAGTGGAGAGCGGGACTCCTCCTACAATGAGCAGTTCTTC. Its protein is CASSGERDSSYNEQFF.

This clone appeared a single time. The rearrangement links TRBV18 to TRBJ1-2, with 9 bases aligning to TRBD1. The junction had 3 bases not matched to a gene; V was cut back by 0 bases and J by 4 bases. The germline V gene encodes CDR1 KGHSH and CDR2 LQKENI. The CDR3 loop spans 15 amino acids. The CDR3 coding sequence is TGTGCCAGCTCACCACCGAGACAGGGGGTCTATGGCTACACCTTC. Protein sequence: CASSPPRQGVYGYTF.

The gene calls are TRBV19 and TRBJ2-7; tentatively, D is TRBD2 (6 bases). Germline V CDR1 and CDR2: LNHDA, SQIVND (reference sequence). The length of the CDR3 is 13 residues. V was trimmed by 3 bases and J by 4 bases, leaving 10 bases between them. The CDR3 bases are TGTGCCAGTAGTATTGTGGGGGGATACGAGCAGTACTTC. Its protein product is CASSIVGGYEQYF.

The J gene is TRBJ2-2, the V gene TRBV27, with 8 bases that match TRBD2. The CDR3 has 14 amino acids. V shed 3 bases and J 7 bases; nucleotides not matched to a gene: 4. Per the germline V gene, CDR1 is MNHEY and CDR2 is SMNVEV (reference sequence). The CDR3 here is CASSFGRDIGELFF. Written as DNA, the CDR3 is TGTGCCAGCAGTTTCGGGAGGGACATCGGGGAGCTGTTTTTT.

V gene TRBV4-1 combines with J gene TRBJ2-1; D not resolved. This CDR3 has 14 amino acids. Per the germline V gene, CDR1 is MGHRA and CDR2 is YSYEKL. The germline V and J ends were trimmed by 4 bases and 4 bases, with 11 bases remaining between them. The CDR3 DNA is TGCGCCAGCAGCCGTTTGCGCCTATACAATGAGCAGTTCTTC. Amino acids: CASSRLRLYNEQFF.

The rearrangement joins TRBV2 to TRBJ1-5, with TRBD1 as a possible D gene (5 bases). The CDR3 extends over 13 amino acids. Germline V gives CDR1 SNHLY, CDR2 FYNNEI. V lost 3 bases to trimming and J lost 9 bases, with 12 bases between them. The CDR3 loop reads CASSEFGGLPQHF. The CDR3 coding sequence is TGTGCCAGCAGTGAGTTCGGGGGATTGCCCCAGCATTTT.

Worth noting for this clone: This sample also contains other DNA sequences that code for the same CDR3. This chain connects TRBV6-5 to TRBJ2-7; TRBD1 matches at 9 bases. The CDR3 is 13 residues long. Germline CDR1 reads MNHEY; CDR2 reads SVGAGI. J was trimmed by 3 bases and V by 5 bases; bases with no gene match: 2. The CDR3 loop reads CASSRDRVYEQYF. CDR3 in DNA: TGTGCCAGCAGTAGGGACAGGGTCTACGAGCAGTACTTC.

The CDR3 coding sequence is TGTGCCAGCAGCCGAGGACAGCAAGAGACCCAGTACTTC. Encoded protein: CASSRGQQETQYF. The V gene is TRBV11-2, the J gene TRBJ2-5; D might be TRBD1 (6 bases). The ends were cut back, 5 bases at V and 2 bases at J, with 9 bases in the middle. This CDR3 has 13 amino acids. Germline CDR1 reads SGHAT; CDR2 reads FQNNGV.

This chain joins TRBV28 and TRBJ2-4, with 11 bases that match TRBD2. The CDR3 covers 16 residues. Germline-derived CDR1 and CDR2 are MDHEN and SYDVKM. J lost 1 base, V lost 5 bases, and 4 bases had no gene match. In nucleotides, the CDR3 is TGTGCCAGCAGTAAGACTAGCGGGAAGGCCAAAAACATTCAGTACTTC. Its protein product is CASSKTSGKAKNIQYF.

This chain uses TRBV4-1 with TRBJ2-1; D is possibly TRBD2 (6 bases). CDR1 MGHRA and CDR2 YSYEKL come from the germline V gene. CDR3 length equals 15 residues. V was cut by 4 bases and J by 7 bases, with 17 bases left in between. DNA for the CDR3: TGCGCCAGCAGCCTAAGTCGGGAGCTCGGTAATGAGCAGTTCTTC. Residues: CASSLSRELGNEQFF.

On this clone itself: Distinct nucleotide sequences in the sample also encode this CDR3. The V call is TRBV5-1, the J call TRBJ1-1; D gene ambiguous. CDR1 and CDR2 from the germline V gene are SGHRS and YFSETQ. The length of the CDR3 is 13 residues. The germline V and J ends were trimmed by 3 bases and 0 bases, with 6 bases remaining between them. CDR3 loop: CASSSSLNTEAFF. Here the CDR3 DNA reads TGCGCCAGCAGCTCATCATTGAACACTGAAGCTTTCTTT.